This T cell receptor beta chain came from a study of pediatric ulcerative colitis. Study-wide points: Total lymphocyte DNA, not sorted subsets, was the template.

With regard to this clone: Its target is not known.

Assay used: immunoSEQ multiplex PCR; TCRdb lists only in-frame clones, some missing. The sample holds roughly 30,000 clones; 82% are singletons and the top ten take around 4.5%. The V and J ends lost 3 bases and 7 bases respectively, with 12 bases between them. This CDR3 comprises 13 residues. Germline values: CDR1 KGHSH, CDR2 LQKENI. The gene calls are TRBV18 and TRBJ1-2; no reliable D call. Sequencing was performed on blood. The source is a boy under 18 with severe ulcerative colitis. The CDR3 DNA reads as TGTGCCAGCTCACCGCTAGACGGGGTTGGCTACACCTTC. Its translation: CASSPLDGVGYTF.